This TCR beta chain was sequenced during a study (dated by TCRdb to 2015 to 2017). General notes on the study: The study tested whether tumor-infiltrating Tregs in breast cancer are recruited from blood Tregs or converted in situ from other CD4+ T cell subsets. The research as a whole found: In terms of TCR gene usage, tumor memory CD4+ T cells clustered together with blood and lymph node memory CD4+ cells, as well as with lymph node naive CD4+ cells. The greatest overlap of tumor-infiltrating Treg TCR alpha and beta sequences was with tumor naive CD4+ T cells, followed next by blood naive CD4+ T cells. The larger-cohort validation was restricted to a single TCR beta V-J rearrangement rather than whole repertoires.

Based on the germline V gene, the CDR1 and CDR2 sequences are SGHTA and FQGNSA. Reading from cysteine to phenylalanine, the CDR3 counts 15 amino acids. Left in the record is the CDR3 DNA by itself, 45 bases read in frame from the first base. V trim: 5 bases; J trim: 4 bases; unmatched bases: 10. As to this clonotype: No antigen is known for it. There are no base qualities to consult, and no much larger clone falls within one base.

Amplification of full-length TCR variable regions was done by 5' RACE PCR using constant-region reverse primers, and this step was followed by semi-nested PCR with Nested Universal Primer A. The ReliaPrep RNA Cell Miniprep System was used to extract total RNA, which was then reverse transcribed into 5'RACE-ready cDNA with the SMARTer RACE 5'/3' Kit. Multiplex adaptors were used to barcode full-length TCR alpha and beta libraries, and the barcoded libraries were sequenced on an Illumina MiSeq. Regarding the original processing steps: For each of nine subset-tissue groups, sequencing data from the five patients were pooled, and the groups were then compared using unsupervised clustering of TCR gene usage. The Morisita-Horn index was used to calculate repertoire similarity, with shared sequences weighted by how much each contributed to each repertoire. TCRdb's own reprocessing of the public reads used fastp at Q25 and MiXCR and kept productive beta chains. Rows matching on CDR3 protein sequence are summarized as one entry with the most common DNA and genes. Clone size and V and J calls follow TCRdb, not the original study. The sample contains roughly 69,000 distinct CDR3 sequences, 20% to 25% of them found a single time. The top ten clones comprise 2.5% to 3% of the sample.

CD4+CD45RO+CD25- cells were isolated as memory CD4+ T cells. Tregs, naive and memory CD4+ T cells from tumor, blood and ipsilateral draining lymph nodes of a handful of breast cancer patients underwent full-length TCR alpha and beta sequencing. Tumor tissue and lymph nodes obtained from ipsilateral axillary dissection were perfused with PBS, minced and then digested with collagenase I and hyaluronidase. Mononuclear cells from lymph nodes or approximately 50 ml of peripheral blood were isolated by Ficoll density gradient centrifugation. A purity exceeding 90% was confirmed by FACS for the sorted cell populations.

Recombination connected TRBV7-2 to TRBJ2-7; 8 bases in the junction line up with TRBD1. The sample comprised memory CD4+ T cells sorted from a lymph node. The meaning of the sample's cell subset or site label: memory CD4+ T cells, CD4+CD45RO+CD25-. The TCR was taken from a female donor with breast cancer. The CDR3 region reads CASSEGAGGAYEQYF. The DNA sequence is TGTGCCAGCAGCGAAGGAGCAGGGGGCGCATACGAGCAGTACTTC. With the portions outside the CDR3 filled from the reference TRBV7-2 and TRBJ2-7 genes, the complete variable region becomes GAGVSQSPSNKVTEKGKDVELRCDPISGHTALYWYRQSLGQGLEFLIYFQGNSAPDKSGLPSDRFSAERTGGSVSTLTIQRTQQEDSAVYLCASSEGAGGAYEQYFGPGTRLTVT.